Below are 12 T cell receptor beta chains sequenced from a single sample in a study of response to subunit inactivated influenza vaccine. TCRdb re-derived calls from the RT-PCR reads in MiXCR, one entry per CDR3 protein. The sample yields about 190,000 distinct CDR3 sequences, around 15% seen once. Sequencing was performed on CD8+ T cells sorted from PBMCs, taken 5 to 6 days after vaccination. These receptors were taken from a man in his fifties or sixties who received an inactivated influenza vaccine.

A few counts support this clonotype. The chain couples TRBV5-1 to TRBJ2-1, with D perhaps assigned TRBD1 or TRBD2 (5 bases each). Germline loops: CDR1 SGHRS, CDR2 YFSETQ. Trimming stripped 3 bases from V and 0 bases from J, with 16 bases between. The CDR3 sequence is 17 residues long. This CDR3 is CASSSQTWGNSYNEQFF. CDR3 bases: TGCGCCAGCAGCTCCCAAACTTGGGGGAACTCCTACAATGAGCAGTTCTTC.

In DNA form, the CDR3 reads TGTGCCAGCGGGGGGGACATATATAGCAATCAGCCCCAGCATTTT. It is translated as CASGGDIYSNQPQHF. V is TRBV3-1 and J is TRBJ1-5; D perhaps matches TRBD1 (6 bases). From germline, CDR1 is LGHDT and CDR2 YNNKEL (reference sequence). The V end was cut by 8 bases, the J end by 0 bases, with 14 bases between. This CDR3 spans 15 amino acids.

This clonotype showed up just a few times. V gene TRBV6-5 combines with J gene TRBJ2-7; TRBD2 matches at 8 bases. Germline CDR1 is MNHEY and CDR2 is SVGAGI. With 0 bases clipped from V and 3 bases from J, the junction kept 4 bases outside the gene matches. The CDR3 extends over 15 amino acids. The CDR3 DNA sequence: TGTGCCAGCAGTTACTCTCGGGGGGGCGGCTACGAGCAGTACTTC. Residues: CASSYSRGGGYEQYF.

The genes are TRBV6-1 and TRBJ1-1; D is unresolved. The CDR3 loop spans 15 amino acids. CDR1 is MNHNS, CDR2 SASEGT, per germline. Trimming cost V 7 bases and J 5 bases, with 20 bases left between them. The CDR3 here is CASTPSWGGKTEAFF. CDR3 bases: TGTGCCAGCACCCCCAGTTGGGGTGGTAAGACTGAAGCTTTCTTT.

In this sample, this clonotype turned up many times. V gene TRBV6-2 or TRBV6-3 combines with J gene TRBJ2-1, with D perhaps given as TRBD1 or TRBD2 (5 bases each). V lost 1 base, J lost 2 bases, and 9 bases lay in between. CDR3 size: 15 residues. Germline V lookup: CDR1 MNHEY, CDR2 SVGEGT. CDR3 bases: TGTGCCAGCAGTTACTTGGGACCCCCCTACAATGAGCAGTTCTTC. Translating it yields CASSYLGPPYNEQFF.

In this sample, this clonotype turned up a few times. J is TRBJ2-7 and V is TRBV9; 7 bases match TRBD1. The CDR3 contains 15 residues. Germline CDR1 SGDLS, CDR2 YYNGEE. V lost 0 bases to trimming and J lost 1 base; unmatched junction nucleotides: 4. The CDR3 reads CASSVAWGQSYEQYF. In nucleotides, the CDR3 is TGTGCCAGCAGCGTAGCTTGGGGACAGTCCTACGAGCAGTACTTC.

About this clonotype itself: This could be a read error, since a much larger clone is one nucleotide away. V and J are TRBV11-1 and TRBJ2-3, with D perhaps TRBD2 (5 bases). Germline V lookup: CDR1 SGHAT, CDR2 FQDESV (reference sequence). The ends were cut back, 8 bases at V and 1 base at J, with 25 bases in the middle. The CDR3 contains 18 residues. The chain's CDR3 is CASALPRGSGNGTDTQYF. The DNA for the CDR3 is TGTGCCAGCGCTTTGCCCCGGGGAAGTGGAAACGGCACAGATACGCAGTATTTT.

This clonotype came up a few times. The rearrangement links TRBV6-2 or TRBV6-3 to TRBJ1-5; tentatively, D is TRBD1 (6 bases). V dropped 8 bases and J dropped 2 bases, with 10 bases sitting between them. CDR1 MNHEY and CDR2 SVGEGT come from the germline V gene. The CDR3 spans 13 residues. As DNA, the CDR3 is TGTGCCAGCCATCAGGGGCGCAATCAGCCCCAGCATTTT. Protein: CASHQGRNQPQHF.

This clonotype came up a few times. V and J are TRBV7-9 and TRBJ2-7; 10 nucleotides match TRBD1. The trim removed 4 bases at V and 5 bases at J, leaving 11 bases unmatched. The CDR3 is 16 amino acids. From germline, CDR1 is SEHNR and CDR2 FQNEAQ (reference sequence). The CDR3: CASSSPQRDRGDEQYF. CDR3 sequence (DNA): TGTGCCAGCAGCTCCCCCCAGCGGGACAGGGGAGACGAGCAGTACTTC.

This clonotype was seen more than once but under ten times. The chain joins TRBV7-9 to TRBJ2-7, with unresolved D. From germline, CDR1 is SEHNR and CDR2 FQNEAQ (reference sequence). This CDR3 has 12 residues. The germline V and J ends were trimmed by 2 bases and 5 bases, with 7 bases remaining between them. The CDR3 DNA sequence: TGTGCCAGCAGCTTAATAAGGAACGAGCAGTACTTC. Translated, it gives CASSLIRNEQYF.

The chain couples TRBV12-3 or TRBV12-4 to TRBJ2-1; 7 positions agree with TRBD1. Trimming at V came to 5 bases and at J to 4 bases, leaving 5 bases not matched to a gene. The CDR3 totals 14 residues. CDR3 sequence (DNA): TGTGCCAGCAGTCATGACAGGGCTTACAATGAGCAGTTCTTC. It is translated as CASSHDRAYNEQFF.

There are a few counts of this clonotype. This chain joins TRBV15 and TRBJ2-7, with TRBD2 matching 9 bases. The length of the CDR3 is 14 residues. CDR1 is LNHNV and CDR2 is YYDKDF in the germline V gene (reference sequence). Trimming took 5 bases from V and 3 from J; bases not matched to a gene: 5. The DNA of the CDR3 is TGTGCCACCAGCGAGGGACTAGCACTCTACGAGCAGTACTTC. Protein sequence: CATSEGLALYEQYF.